The clone carrying this T cell receptor beta chain has just a few counts. Its target is unknown. This sample is drawn from a study of cytomegalovirus exposure and HLA in healthy donors. Study-level points and caveats: By HLA locus, TCR association rates varied in a later analysis, with DRB1 showing the most and HLA-C the fewest. Reportedly, a later analysis found an Asian-associated ancestry cluster had fewer N-insertions than the approximately 670-donor mean. According to reports, the classifier identified cytomegalovirus status with high specificity and sensitivity.

PCR was performed using 60 Vbeta and 13 Jbeta primers. Source study methods: About 11 million shared chains were among the about 80 million unique TCR beta chains that a later analysis counted. Some clones are missing from TCRdb's copy, which holds only in-frame ones; the method was immunoSEQ multiplex PCR. V, J and clone size were drawn from that table, and D and trimming were deduced from the DNA. The data hold about 67,000 clones, with approximately 78% observed a single time. Germline V gene sequence: CDR1 SNHLY, CDR2 FYNNEI. V dropped 6 bases and J dropped 2; count of bases not matched to a gene: 5. The CDR3 is 14 residues long.

This receptor was identified in a woman between 25 and 40 years old in good health and CMV-seronegative. V usage is TRBV2 and J usage is TRBJ1-2; 8 positions agree with TRBD1. Sequenced material: PBMCs. DNA of the CDR3: TGTGCCAGCAGCTCAGACAGGGGAAACTATGGCTACACCTTC. Translating gives CASSSDRGNYGYTF. The variable domain in full, with the rest retrieved from reference TRBV2 and TRBJ1-2, is EPEVTQTPSHQVTQMGQEVILRCVPISNHLYFYWYRQILGQKVEFLVSFYNNEISEKSEIFDDQFSVERPDGSNFTLKIRSTKLEDSAMYFCASSSDRGNYGYTFGSGTRLTVV.